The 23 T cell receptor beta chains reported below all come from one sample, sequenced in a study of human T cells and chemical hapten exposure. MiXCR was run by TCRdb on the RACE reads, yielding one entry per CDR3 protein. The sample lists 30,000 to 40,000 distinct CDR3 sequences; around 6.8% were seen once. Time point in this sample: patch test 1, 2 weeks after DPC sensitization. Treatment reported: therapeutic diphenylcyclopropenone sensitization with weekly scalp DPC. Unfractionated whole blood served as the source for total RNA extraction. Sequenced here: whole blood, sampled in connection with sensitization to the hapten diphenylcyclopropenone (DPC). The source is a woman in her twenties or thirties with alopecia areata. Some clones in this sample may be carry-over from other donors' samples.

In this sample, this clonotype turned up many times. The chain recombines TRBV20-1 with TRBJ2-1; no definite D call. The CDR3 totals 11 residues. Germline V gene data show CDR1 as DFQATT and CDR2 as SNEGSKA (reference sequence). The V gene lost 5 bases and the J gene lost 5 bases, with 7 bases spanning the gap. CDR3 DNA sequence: TGCAGTGCTTTAACACACAATGAGCAGTTCTTC. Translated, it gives CSALTHNEQFF.

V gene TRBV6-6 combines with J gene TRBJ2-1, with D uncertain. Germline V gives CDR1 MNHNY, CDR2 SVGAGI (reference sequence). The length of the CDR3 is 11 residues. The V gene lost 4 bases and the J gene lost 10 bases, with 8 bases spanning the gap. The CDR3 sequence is CASSLVGEQFF. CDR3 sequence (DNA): TGTGCCAGCAGTTTAGTAGGGGAGCAGTTCTTC.

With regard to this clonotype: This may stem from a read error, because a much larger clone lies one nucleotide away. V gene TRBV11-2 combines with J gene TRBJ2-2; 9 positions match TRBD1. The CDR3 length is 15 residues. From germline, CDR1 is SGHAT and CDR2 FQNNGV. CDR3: CASSSQGASTGELIF. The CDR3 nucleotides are TGTGCCAGCAGCTCACAGGGGGCGAGCACCGGGGAGCTGATTTTT. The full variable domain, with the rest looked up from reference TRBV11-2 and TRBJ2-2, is EAGVAQSPRYKIIEKRQSVAFWCNPISGHATLYWYQQILGQGPKLLIQFQNNGVVDDSQLPKDRFSAERLKGVDSTLKIQPAKLEDSAVYLCASSSQGASTGELIFGEGSRLTVL.

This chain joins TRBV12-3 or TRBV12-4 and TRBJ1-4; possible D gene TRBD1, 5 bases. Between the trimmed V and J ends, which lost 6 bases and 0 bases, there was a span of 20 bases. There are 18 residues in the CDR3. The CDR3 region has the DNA TGTGCCAGCAGCCCCCTTAGTGGGGGAGGGGCAACTAATGAAAAACTGTTTTTT. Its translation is CASSPLSGGGATNEKLFF.

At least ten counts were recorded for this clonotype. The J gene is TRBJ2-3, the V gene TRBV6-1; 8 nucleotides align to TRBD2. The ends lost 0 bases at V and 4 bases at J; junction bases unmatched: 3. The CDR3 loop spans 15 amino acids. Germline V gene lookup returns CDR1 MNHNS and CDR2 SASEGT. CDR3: CASSEAPGGPDTQYF. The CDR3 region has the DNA TGTGCCAGCAGTGAAGCGCCGGGGGGGCCAGATACGCAGTATTTT.

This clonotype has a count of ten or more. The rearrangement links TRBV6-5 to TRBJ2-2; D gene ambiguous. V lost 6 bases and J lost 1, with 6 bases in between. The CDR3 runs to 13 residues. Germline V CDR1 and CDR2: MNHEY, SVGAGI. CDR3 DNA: TGTGCCAGCAGCCCGGGGAACACCGGGGAGCTGTTTTTT. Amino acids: CASSPGNTGELFF.

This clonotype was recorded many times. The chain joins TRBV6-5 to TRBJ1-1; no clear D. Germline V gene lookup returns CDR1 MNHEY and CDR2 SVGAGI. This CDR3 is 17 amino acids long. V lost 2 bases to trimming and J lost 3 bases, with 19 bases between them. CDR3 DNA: TGTGCCAGCAGTTACGGGAGGAGGGCCCGGTTGGACACTGAAGCTTTCTTT. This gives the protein CASSYGRRARLDTEAFF.

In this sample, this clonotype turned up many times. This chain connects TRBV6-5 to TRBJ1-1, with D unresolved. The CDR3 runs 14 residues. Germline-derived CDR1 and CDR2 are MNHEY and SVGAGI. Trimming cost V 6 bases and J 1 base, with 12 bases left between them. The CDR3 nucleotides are TGTGCCAGCAGACTCCACTGGGGGAACACTGAAGCTTTCTTT. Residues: CASRLHWGNTEAFF.

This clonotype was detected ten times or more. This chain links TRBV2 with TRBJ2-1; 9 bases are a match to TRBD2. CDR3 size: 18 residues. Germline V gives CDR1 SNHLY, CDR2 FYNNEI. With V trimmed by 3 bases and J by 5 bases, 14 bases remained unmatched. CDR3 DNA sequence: TGTGCCAGCAGTGACGACGCGGCGGGGGGGCTTCAGAACAATGAGCAGTTCTTC. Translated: CASSDDAAGGLQNNEQFF.

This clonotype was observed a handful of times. CDR3 in DNA: TGCGCCAGCAGCCAAGAGACTGGTCCACCACTCGAACAAGAGACCCAGTACTTC. Protein product: CASSQETGPPLEQETQYF. The chain joins TRBV4-3 to TRBJ2-5, with D hard to call. V lost 0 bases and J lost 2, with 19 bases in between. CDR3 length: 18 residues. The germline V gene has CDR1 LGHNA and CDR2 YSLEER.

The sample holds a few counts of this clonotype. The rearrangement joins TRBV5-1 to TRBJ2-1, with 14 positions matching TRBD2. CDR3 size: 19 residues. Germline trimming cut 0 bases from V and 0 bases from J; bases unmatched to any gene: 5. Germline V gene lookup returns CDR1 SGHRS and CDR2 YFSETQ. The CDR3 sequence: CASSLAATSGGGSYNEQFF. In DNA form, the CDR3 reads TGCGCCAGCAGCTTGGCCGCGACTAGCGGGGGGGGCTCCTACAATGAGCAGTTCTTC.

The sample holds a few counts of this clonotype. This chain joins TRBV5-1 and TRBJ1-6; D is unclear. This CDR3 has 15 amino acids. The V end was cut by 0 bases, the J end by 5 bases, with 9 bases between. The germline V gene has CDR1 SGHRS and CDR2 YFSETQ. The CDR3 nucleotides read TGCGCCAGCAGCTTGGTTTCGGCCAATAATTCACCCCTCCACTTT. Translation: CASSLVSANNSPLHF.

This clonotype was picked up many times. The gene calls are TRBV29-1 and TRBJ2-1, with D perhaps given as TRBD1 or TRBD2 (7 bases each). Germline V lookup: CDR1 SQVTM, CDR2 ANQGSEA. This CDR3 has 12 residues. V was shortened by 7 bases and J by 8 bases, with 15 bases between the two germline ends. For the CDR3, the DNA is TGCAGCGCCGGGGGAGGGGGCGATGAGCAGTTCTTC. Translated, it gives CSAGGGGDEQFF.

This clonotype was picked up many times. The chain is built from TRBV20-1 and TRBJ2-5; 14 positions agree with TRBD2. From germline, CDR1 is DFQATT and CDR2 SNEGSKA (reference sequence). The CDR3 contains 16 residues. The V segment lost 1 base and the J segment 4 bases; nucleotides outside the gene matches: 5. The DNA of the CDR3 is TGCAGTGCTAGAGGACTAGCGGGGGGGCGGAGAGAGACCCAGTACTTC. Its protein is CSARGLAGGRRETQYF.

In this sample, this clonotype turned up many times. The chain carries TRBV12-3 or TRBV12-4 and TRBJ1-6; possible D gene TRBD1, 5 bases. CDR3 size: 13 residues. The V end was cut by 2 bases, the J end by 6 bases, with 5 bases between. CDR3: CASSLRGNSPLHF. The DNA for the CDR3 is TGTGCCAGCAGTTTAAGGGGTAATTCACCCCTCCACTTT.

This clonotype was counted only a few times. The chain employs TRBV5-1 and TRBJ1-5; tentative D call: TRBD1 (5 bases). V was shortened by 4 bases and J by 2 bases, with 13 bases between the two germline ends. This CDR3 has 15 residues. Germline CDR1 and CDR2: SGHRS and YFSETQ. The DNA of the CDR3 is TGCGCCAGCAGCCCTCGGGGGATAGGCAATCAGCCCCAGCATTTT. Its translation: CASSPRGIGNQPQHF.

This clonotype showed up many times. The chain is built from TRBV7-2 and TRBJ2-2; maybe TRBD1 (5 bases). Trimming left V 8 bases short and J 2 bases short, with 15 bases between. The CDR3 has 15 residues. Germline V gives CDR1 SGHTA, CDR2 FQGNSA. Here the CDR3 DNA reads TGTGCCAGCCGCAAGGGGTCCTCTAACACCGGGGAGCTGTTTTTT. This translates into CASRKGSSNTGELFF.

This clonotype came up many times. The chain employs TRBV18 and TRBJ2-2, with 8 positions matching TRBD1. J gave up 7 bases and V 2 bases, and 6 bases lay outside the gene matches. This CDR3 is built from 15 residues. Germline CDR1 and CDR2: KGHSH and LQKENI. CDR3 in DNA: TGTGCCAGCTCACCAATGAGACAGGGGAACGGGGAGCTGTTTTTT. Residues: CASSPMRQGNGELFF.

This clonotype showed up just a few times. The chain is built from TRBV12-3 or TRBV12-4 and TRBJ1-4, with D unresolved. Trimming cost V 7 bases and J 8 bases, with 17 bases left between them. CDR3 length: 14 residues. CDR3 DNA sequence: TGTGCCAGCACCCGTCCGGGGATCAGGGAAAAACTGTTTTTT. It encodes CASTRPGIREKLFF.

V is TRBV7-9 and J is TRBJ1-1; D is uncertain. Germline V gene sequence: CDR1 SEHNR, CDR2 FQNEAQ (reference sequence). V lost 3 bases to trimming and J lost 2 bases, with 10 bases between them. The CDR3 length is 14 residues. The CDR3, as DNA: TGTGCCAGCAGCTTTTTGGAGGTTAACACTGAAGCTTTCTTT. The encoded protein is CASSFLEVNTEAFF.

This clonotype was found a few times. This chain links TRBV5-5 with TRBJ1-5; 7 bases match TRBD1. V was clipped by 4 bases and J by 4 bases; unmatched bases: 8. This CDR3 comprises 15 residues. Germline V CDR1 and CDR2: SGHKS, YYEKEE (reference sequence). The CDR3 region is CASSPVTGKNQPQHF. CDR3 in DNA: TGTGCCAGCAGCCCCGTGACAGGGAAGAATCAGCCCCAGCATTTT. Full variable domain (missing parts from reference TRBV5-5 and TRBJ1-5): DAGVTQSPTHLIKTRGQQVTLRCSPISGHKSVSWYQQVLGQGPQFIFQYYEKEERGRGNFPDRFSARQFPNYSSELNVNALLLGDSALYLCASSPVTGKNQPQHFGDGTRLSIL.

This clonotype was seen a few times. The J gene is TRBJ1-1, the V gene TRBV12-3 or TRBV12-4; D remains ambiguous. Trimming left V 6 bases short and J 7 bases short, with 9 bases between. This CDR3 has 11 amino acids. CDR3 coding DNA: TGTGCCAGCAGGGGAATGGGTGAAGCTTTCTTT. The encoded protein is CASRGMGEAFF.

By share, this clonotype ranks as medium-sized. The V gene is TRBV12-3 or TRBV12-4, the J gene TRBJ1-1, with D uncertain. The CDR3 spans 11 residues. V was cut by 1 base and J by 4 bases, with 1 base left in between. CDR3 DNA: TGTGCCAGCAGTTTAGGCACTGAAGCTTTCTTT. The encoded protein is CASSLGTEAFF.